Shown below are 13 T cell receptor beta chains from a single sample sequenced in a study of T cell clonality in common variable immunodeficiency. Study-wide points: Reportedly, TCR beta sequences from common variable immunodeficiency showed fewer deletions and N-nucleotide insertions.

Generated by immunoSEQ multiplex PCR, the TCRdb table keeps only in-frame clones and is missing some. The sample was found to contain about 19,000 clones, and every one recurs. Their cognate antigens are unknown. The sample comprised peripheral blood mononuclear cells. All receptors derive from a human donor with common variable immunodeficiency.

This clone was recorded at least ten times. The CDR3 goes on 3 residues after the read ends, and that part is filled in from the germline J gene. The rearrangement links TRBV2 to TRBJ2-3; TRBD1 aligns across 9 bases. The V gene's germline CDR1 is SNHLY and CDR2 FYNNEI. There are 11 residues in the CDR3. CDR3 in amino acids: CASRDRGTQYF. The CDR3 DNA, read in part, is TGTGCCAGCAGGGACAGGGGAACG.

This clone came up a few times. Read coverage stops 3 residues before the CDR3 terminus; the germline J gene supplies the remainder. The chain is built from TRBV19 and TRBJ1-5; D not resolved. V lost 6 bases and J lost 4, with 19 bases in between. This CDR3 spans 16 amino acids. Germline V CDR1 and CDR2: LNHDA, SQIVND (reference sequence). CDR3 bases read: TGTGCCAGTAGGAGCGGAGGGTTAGGGCCAAATCAGCCC. Its translation is CASRSGGLGPNQP. The full CDR3 is CASRSGGLGPNQPQHF. Supplemented by reference TRBV19 and TRBJ1-5, the full variable domain reads DGGITQSPKYLFRKEGQNVTLSCEQNLNHDAMYWYRQDPGQGLRLIYYSQIVNDFQKGDIAEGYSVSREKKESFPLTVTSAQKNPTAFYLCASRSGGLGPNQPQHFGDGTRLSIL.

This clone was recorded a few times. The CDR3 end falls 3 residues outside the read, so it is completed with the germline J gene. The chain couples TRBV19 to TRBJ2-3; the match to TRBD1 covers 7 bases. Trimming took 3 bases from V and 0 from J; bases not matched to a gene: 6. CDR3 length: 16 residues. Germline-derived CDR1 and CDR2 are LNHDA and SQIVND (reference sequence). Incomplete CDR3 DNA: TGTGCCAGTAGTATTTCAGGGGGAACCAGCACAGATACG. Translated: CASSISGGTSTDT. The full CDR3 protein is CASSISGGTSTDTQYF.

This clone appeared many times. Read sequence stops 3 residues before the CDR3 end, and the germline J gene provides the missing end. This chain connects TRBV29-1 to TRBJ2-1, with D perhaps TRBD1 (5 bases). CDR3 size: 14 residues. V dropped 0 bases and J dropped 7 bases, with 13 bases sitting between them. CDR1 is SQVTM, CDR2 ANQGSEA, per germline. The CDR3 reads CSVEDPGRANEQFF. Partial CDR3 DNA: TGCAGCGTTGAAGATCCGGGCAGGGCGAATGAG.

This clone has a handful of counts. From the germline J gene comes the end of the CDR3, since the read stops 3 residues before it. The rearrangement links TRBV7-8 to TRBJ2-1, with D uncertain. CDR1 is SGHVS and CDR2 is FQNEAQ in the germline V gene. Trimming shortened V by 2 bases and J by 0 bases, and 11 bases separated the two germline ends. The CDR3 totals 16 residues. CDR3 in amino acids: CASSLITPSSYNEQFF. Partial CDR3 DNA: TGTGCCAGCAGCTTAATTACACCGAGCTCCTACAATGAG. Complete variable domain (other parts from reference TRBV7-8 and TRBJ2-1): GAGVSQSPRYKVAKRGQDVALRCDPISGHVSLFWYQQALGQGPEFLTYFQNEAQLDKSGLPSDRFFAERPEGSVSTLKIQRTQQEDSAVYLCASSLITPSSYNEQFFGPGTRLTVL.

This clone came up many times. The read finishes 3 residues shy of the CDR3 end, and the germline J gene is used to complete it. The chain uses TRBV29-1 and TRBJ1-5; the D gene is possibly TRBD1 (6 bases). Germline-derived CDR1 and CDR2 are SQVTM and ANQGSEA. CDR3 length: 14 amino acids. The ends were cut back, 7 bases at V and 4 bases at J, with 17 bases in the middle. The sequenced part of the CDR3 DNA is TGCAGCGCTACCAAGGGGGGGTCGAATCAGCCC. It specifies CSATKGGSNQP. The entire CDR3 protein reads CSATKGGSNQPQHF.

This clone was detected only a few times. The sequenced fragment ends 3 residues before the CDR3 boundary, so the rest is inferred from the germline J gene. The chain has TRBV30 and TRBJ1-5; tentatively, D is TRBD1 (6 bases). The CDR3 has 13 amino acids. Germline V gives CDR1 GTSNPN, CDR2 SVGIG (reference sequence). V was cut by 2 bases and J by 4 bases, with 9 bases left in between. CDR3 residues: CAWSSTGNQPQHF. The sequenced CDR3 bases are TGTGCCTGGAGTTCAACAGGGAATCAGCCC.

This clone was picked up a small number of times. The read ends 3 residues shy of where the CDR3 ends; the end is completed using the germline J gene. Other DNA sequences in this specimen translate into the identical CDR3. The chain recombines TRBV30 with TRBJ2-1; 10 bases align to TRBD2. The CDR3 loop spans 15 amino acids. From germline, CDR1 is GTSNPN and CDR2 SVGIG (reference sequence). V was pared by 0 bases and J by 9 bases, with 8 bases of the junction left unmatched. This chain's CDR3 is CAWSVGLAGVGEQFF. The CDR3 bases that were read are TGTGCCTGGAGTGTGGGGCTAGCGGGGGTTGGTGAG.

This clone was seen repeatedly, ten times or more. The observed sequence ends 3 residues before the CDR3 terminus, with the missing tail filled in from the germline J gene. The V and J genes are TRBV7-9 and TRBJ2-3; the D gene is possibly TRBD2 (5 bases). The CDR3 is 15 residues long. The ends were cut back, 4 bases at V and 1 base at J, with 12 bases in the middle. Germline values: CDR1 SEHNR, CDR2 FQNEAQ (reference sequence). The CDR3 loop reads CASSYGLSGTDTQYF. CDR3 DNA, as far as it was read: TGTGCCAGCAGCTATGGACTTAGCGGCACAGATACG.

This clone was found many times. The CDR3 bases that were read are TGTGCCAGTAGTCTTCTGGTTGGCAGGGAA. This codes for CASSLLVGRE. The complete CDR3 sequence is CASSLLVGREAFF. The J gene is TRBJ1-1, the V gene TRBV19; no clear D gene. Read data end 3 residues before the CDR3 end; the end is taken from the germline J gene. The germline V gene has CDR1 LNHDA and CDR2 SQIVND (reference sequence). The CDR3 has 13 amino acids.

This clone has only a few counts. The read is 3 residues too short to cover the CDR3 end, so that end is filled in from the germline J gene. The gene calls are TRBV7-3 and TRBJ2-2; 13 positions agree with TRBD2. The trim removed 5 bases at V and 7 bases at J, leaving 10 bases unmatched. This CDR3 is built from 17 residues. The V gene's germline CDR1 is SGHTA and CDR2 FQGTGA. CDR3 amino acids: CASSRDRTSGSVGELFF. Incomplete CDR3 DNA: TGTGCCAGCAGCCGGGACAGGACTAGCGGGAGTGTCGGGGAG.

This clone was detected a few times. The read is 3 residues too short to cover the CDR3 end, so that end is filled in from the germline J gene. This chain links TRBV5-1 with TRBJ2-5; a possible D gene is TRBD1 (6 bases). This CDR3 has 15 amino acids. Per germline, CDR1 SGHRS and CDR2 YFSETQ. The V and J ends lost 4 bases and 3 bases respectively, with 16 bases between them. The CDR3 DNA, read in part, is TGCGCCAGCAGCGTGCCCGGGACAAAAAAAGAGACC. It is translated as CASSVPGTKKET. The entire CDR3 sequence reads CASSVPGTKKETQYF.

This clone turned up a few times. CDR3 sequence: CASSQFINTEAFF. CDR3 DNA, as far as it was read: TGTGCCAGCAGCCAATTTATTAACACTGAA. The genes are TRBV16 and TRBJ1-1, with D uncertain. Sequencing ends 3 residues short of the CDR3 end; the germline J gene provides the rest. The ends were cut back, 1 base at V and 2 bases at J, with 5 bases in the middle. The CDR3 length is 13 residues. Germline values: CDR1 KGHSY, CDR2 FQNENV.